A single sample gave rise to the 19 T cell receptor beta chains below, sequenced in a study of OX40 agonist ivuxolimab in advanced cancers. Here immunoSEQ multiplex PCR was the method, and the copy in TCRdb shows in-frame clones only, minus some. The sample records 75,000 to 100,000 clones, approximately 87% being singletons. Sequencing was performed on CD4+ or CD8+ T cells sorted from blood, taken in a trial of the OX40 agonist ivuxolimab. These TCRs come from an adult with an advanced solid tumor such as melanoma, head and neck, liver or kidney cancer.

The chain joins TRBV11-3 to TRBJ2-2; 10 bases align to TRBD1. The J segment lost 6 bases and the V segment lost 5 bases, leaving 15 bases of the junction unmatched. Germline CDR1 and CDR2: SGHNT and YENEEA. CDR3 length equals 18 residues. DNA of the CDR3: TGTGCCAGCAGCCAAAATCGGTTCGGGACAGGGGAGTCCGGGGAGCTGTTTTTT. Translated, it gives CASSQNRFGTGESGELFF.

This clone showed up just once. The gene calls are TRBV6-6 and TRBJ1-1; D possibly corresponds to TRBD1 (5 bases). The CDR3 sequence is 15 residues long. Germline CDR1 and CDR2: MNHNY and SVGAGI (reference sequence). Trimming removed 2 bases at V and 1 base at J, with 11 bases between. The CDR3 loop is CASSYGGTGNTEAFF. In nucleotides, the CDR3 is TGTGCCAGCAGTTACGGAGGGACCGGGAACACTGAAGCTTTCTTT.

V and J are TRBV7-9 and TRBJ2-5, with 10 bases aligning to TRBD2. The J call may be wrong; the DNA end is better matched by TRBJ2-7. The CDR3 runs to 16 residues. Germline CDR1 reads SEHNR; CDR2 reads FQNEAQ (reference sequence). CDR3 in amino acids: CASSPGWTSGNYEQYF. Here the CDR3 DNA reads TGTGCCAGCAGCCCCGGCTGGACTAGCGGAAACTACGAGCAGTACTTC.

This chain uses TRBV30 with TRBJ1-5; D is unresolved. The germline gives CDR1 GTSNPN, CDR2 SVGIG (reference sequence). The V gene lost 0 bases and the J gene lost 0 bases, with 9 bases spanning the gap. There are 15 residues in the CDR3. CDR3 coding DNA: TGTGCCTGGAGTGTACAAGGCCATAGCAATCAGCCCCAGCATTTT. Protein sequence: CAWSVQGHSNQPQHF.

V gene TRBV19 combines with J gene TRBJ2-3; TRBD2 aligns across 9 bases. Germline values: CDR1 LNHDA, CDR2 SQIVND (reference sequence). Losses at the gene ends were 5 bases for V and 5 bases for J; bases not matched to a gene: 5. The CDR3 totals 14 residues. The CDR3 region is CASSSWTSEDTQYF. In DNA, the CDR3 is TGTGCCAGTAGTTCATGGACTAGCGAAGATACGCAGTATTTT.

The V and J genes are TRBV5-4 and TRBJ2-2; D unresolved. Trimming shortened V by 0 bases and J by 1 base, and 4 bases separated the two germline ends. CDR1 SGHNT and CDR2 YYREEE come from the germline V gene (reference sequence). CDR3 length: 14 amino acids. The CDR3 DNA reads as TGTGCCAGCAGCTTGGCCGGGAACACCGGGGAGCTGTTTTTT. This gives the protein CASSLAGNTGELFF.

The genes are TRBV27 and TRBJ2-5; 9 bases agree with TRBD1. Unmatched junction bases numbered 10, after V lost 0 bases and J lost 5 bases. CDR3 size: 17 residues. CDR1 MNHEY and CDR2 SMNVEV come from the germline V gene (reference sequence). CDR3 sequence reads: CASSLSSPGQGYETQYF. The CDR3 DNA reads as TGTGCCAGCAGTTTATCGTCTCCGGGACAGGGATACGAGACCCAGTACTTC.

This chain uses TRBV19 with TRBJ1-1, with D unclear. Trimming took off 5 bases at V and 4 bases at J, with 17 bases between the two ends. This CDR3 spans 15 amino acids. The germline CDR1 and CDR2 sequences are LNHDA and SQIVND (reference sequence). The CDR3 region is CASSPPKGRSTEAFF. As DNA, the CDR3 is TGTGCCAGTAGTCCCCCAAAAGGGAGGAGCACTGAAGCTTTCTTT.

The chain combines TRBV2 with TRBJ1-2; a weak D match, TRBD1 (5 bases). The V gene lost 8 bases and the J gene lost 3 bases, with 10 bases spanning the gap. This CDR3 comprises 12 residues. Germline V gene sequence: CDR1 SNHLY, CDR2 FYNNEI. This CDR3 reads CASGDRYYGYTF. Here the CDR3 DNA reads TGTGCCAGCGGGGACCGATACTATGGCTACACCTTC.

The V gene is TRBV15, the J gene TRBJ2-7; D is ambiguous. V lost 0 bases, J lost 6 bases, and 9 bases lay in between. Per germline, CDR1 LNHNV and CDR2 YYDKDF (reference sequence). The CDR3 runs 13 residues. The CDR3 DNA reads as TGTGCCACCAGCAGAGATAGACCCGGCGAGCAGTACTTC. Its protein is CATSRDRPGEQYF. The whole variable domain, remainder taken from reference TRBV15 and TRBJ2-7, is DAMVIQNPRYQVTQFGKPVTLSCSQTLNHNVMYWYQQKSSQAPKLLFHYYDKDFNNEADTPDNFQSRRPNTSFCFLDIRSPGLGDTAMYLCATSRDRPGEQYFGPGTRLTVT.

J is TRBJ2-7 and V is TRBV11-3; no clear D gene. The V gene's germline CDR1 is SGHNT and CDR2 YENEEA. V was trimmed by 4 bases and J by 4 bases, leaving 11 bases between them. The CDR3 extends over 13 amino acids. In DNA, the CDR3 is TGTGCCAGCAGCTGGGCAGAAGATTACGAGCAGTACTTC. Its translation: CASSWAEDYEQYF.

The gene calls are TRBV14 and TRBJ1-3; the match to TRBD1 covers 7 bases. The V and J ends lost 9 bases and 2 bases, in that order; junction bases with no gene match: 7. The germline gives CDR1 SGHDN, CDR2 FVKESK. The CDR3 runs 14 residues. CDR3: CASRDRVPGNTIYF. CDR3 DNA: TGTGCCAGTCGCGACAGGGTGCCTGGAAACACCATATATTTT.

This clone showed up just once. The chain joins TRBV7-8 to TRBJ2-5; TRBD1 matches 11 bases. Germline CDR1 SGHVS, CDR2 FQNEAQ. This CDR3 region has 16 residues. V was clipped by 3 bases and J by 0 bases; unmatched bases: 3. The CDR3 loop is CASSLRDRGYQETQYF. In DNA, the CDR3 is TGTGCCAGCAGCTTGAGGGACAGGGGGTACCAAGAGACCCAGTACTTC.

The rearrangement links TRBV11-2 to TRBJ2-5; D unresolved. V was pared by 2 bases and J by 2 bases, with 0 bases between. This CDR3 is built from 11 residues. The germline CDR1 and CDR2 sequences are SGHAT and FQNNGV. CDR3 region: CASSLQETQYF. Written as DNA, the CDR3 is TGTGCCAGCAGCTTACAAGAGACCCAGTACTTC. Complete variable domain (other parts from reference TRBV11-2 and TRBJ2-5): EAGVAQSPRYKIIEKRQSVAFWCNPISGHATLYWYQQILGQGPKLLIQFQNNGVVDDSQLPKDRFSAERLKGVDSTLKIQPAKLEDSAVYLCASSLQETQYFGPGTRLLVL.

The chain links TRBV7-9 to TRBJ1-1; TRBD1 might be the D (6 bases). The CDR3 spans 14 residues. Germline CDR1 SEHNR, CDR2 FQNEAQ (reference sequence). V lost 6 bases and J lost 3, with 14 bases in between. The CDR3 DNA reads TGTGCCAGCAGAGGGGGGGCGCGGGACACTGAAGCTTTCTTT. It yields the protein CASRGGARDTEAFF.

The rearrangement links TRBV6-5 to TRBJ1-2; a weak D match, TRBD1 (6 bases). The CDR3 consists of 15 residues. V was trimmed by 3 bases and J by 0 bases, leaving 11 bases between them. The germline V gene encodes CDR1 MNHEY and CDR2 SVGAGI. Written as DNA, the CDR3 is TGTGCCAGCAGTTATTCCAGGGGAGCTAACTATGGCTACACCTTC. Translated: CASSYSRGANYGYTF.

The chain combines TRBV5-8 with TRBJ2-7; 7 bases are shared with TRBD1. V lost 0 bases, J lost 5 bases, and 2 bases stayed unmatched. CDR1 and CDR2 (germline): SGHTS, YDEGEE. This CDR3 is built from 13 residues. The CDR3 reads CASSLGQGHEQYF. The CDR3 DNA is TGTGCCAGCAGCTTGGGACAGGGCCACGAGCAGTACTTC.

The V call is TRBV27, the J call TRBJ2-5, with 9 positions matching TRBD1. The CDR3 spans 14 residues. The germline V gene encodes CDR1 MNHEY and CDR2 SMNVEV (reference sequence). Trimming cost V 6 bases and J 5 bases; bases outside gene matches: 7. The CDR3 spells CASRIQGAGETQYF. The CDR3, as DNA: TGTGCCAGCAGAATACAGGGGGCGGGGGAGACCCAGTACTTC.

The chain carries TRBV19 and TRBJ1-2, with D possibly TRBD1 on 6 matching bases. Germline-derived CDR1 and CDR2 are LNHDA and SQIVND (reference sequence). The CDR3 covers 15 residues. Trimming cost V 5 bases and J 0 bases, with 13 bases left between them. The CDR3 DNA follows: TGTGCCAGTAGTCCTTCGGGGGCCTCTAACTATGGCTACACCTTC. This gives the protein CASSPSGASNYGYTF.